Below, 26 T cell receptor beta chains from the same sample are listed, as sequenced in a study of blood T cell repertoires in COVID-19. The table came from immunoSEQ multiplex PCR; TCRdb's copy has only in-frame clones and leaves some out. Of approximately 140,000 clones detected, around four fifths appear once; the ten largest clones hold over 2%. The source material was peripheral blood. Source of these receptors: a man in his 70s with acute or convalescent COVID-19.

V gene TRBV18 combines with J gene TRBJ2-7, with 7 bases that match TRBD1. CDR1 KGHSH and CDR2 LQKENI come from the germline V gene. Trimming at V came to 4 bases and at J to 3 bases, leaving 3 bases not matched to a gene. The length of the CDR3 is 13 residues. The CDR3 bases are TGTGCCAGCTCACTTGGGACAGACTACGAGCAGTACTTC. It translates to CASSLGTDYEQYF.

This chain uses TRBV6-5 with TRBJ1-4, with 7 bases lining up with TRBD1. Germline trimming cut 6 bases from V and 5 bases from J; bases unmatched to any gene: 6. The CDR3 is 14 amino acids. Germline V CDR1 and CDR2: MNHEY, SVGAGI. The CDR3 DNA follows: TGTGCCAGCAGGCCGACAGGGCGGAATGAAAAACTGTTTTTT. Translated, it gives CASRPTGRNEKLFF.

This clone was observed a few times. The rearrangement links TRBV27 to TRBJ2-2; the D is unclear. The germline V and J ends were trimmed by 7 bases and 3 bases, with 12 bases remaining between them. CDR1 is MNHEY and CDR2 is SMNVEV in the germline V gene (reference sequence). CDR3 length: 14 residues. This chain's CDR3 is CASMRSLDTGELFF. As DNA, the CDR3 is TGTGCCAGCATGCGCTCGCTGGACACCGGGGAGCTGTTTTTT.

The genes are TRBV2 and TRBJ2-2; TRBD1 matches 7 bases. Germline V gives CDR1 SNHLY, CDR2 FYNNEI. Trimming took 3 bases from V and 2 from J; bases not matched to a gene: 3. This CDR3 spans 15 amino acids. The CDR3 protein is CASSDDRDNTGELFF. Written as DNA, the CDR3 is TGTGCCAGCAGTGATGACAGGGACAACACCGGGGAGCTGTTTTTT.

V usage is TRBV7-9 and J usage is TRBJ1-3, with D perhaps matching TRBD1 (6 bases). CDR1 and CDR2 (germline): SEHNR, FQNEAQ (reference sequence). CDR3 length equals 15 residues. With 5 bases removed from V and 2 bases from J, the gap between germline ends came to 13 bases. In nucleotides, the CDR3 is TGTGCCAGCAGCCCGCAACAGGGCACTGGAAACACCATATATTTT. Translating gives CASSPQQGTGNTIYF.

This chain joins TRBV11-3 and TRBJ2-7, with D maybe TRBD2 (5 bases). V lost 5 bases to trimming and J lost 6 bases, with 11 bases between them. CDR1 and CDR2 from the germline V gene are SGHNT and YENEEA. The CDR3 length is 12 residues. Written as DNA, the CDR3 is TGTGCCAGCAGCCAAGGCCGGGGCGAGCAGTACTTC. Its translation is CASSQGRGEQYF.

The chain links TRBV6-5 to TRBJ2-7; D perhaps matches TRBD2 (6 bases). V was pared by 0 bases and J by 3 bases, with 12 bases between. The CDR3 covers 15 residues. Per germline, CDR1 MNHEY and CDR2 SVGAGI. The chain's CDR3 is CASSYSERAGYEQYF. The CDR3 DNA follows: TGTGCCAGCAGTTACTCGGAGCGGGCTGGCTACGAGCAGTACTTC.

In DNA, the CDR3 is TGTGCCAGCAGTTTCAACAGGAACACTGAAGCTTTCTTT. It codes for CASSFNRNTEAFF. The chain has TRBV12-3 or TRBV12-4 and TRBJ1-1; D call uncertain. The CDR3 has 13 residues. V gave up 3 bases and J gave up 1 base, with 6 bases separating them.

This clone occurred a few times. The chain employs TRBV7-3 and TRBJ2-1; D is uncertain. Germline CDR1 and CDR2: SGHTA and FQGTGA. V lost 5 bases and J 6 bases, leaving 11 bases between the germline ends. The CDR3 totals 13 residues. CDR3: CASSLSHRNEQFF. In DNA form, the CDR3 reads TGTGCCAGCAGCCTTAGCCACCGCAATGAGCAGTTCTTC.

The rearrangement links TRBV2 to TRBJ1-4; D is perhaps TRBD1 (5 bases). Germline loops: CDR1 SNHLY, CDR2 FYNNEI. The CDR3 sequence is 11 residues long. Trimming removed 8 bases at V and 12 bases at J, with 13 bases between. CDR3: CASSPREELFF. CDR3 DNA: TGTGCCAGCTCCCCCAGGGAGGAACTGTTTTTT.

This clone was counted a single time. The chain carries TRBV18 and TRBJ2-7; TRBD1 is a possible D gene (5 bases). The germline CDR1 and CDR2 sequences are KGHSH and LQKENI. This CDR3 is built from 14 residues. With 4 bases removed from V and 3 bases from J, the gap between germline ends came to 13 bases. In DNA, the CDR3 is TGTGCCAGCTCACTTCATCCCCAGGGCTACGAGCAGTACTTC. Translating it yields CASSLHPQGYEQYF.

The genes are TRBV9 and TRBJ2-7, with 8 bases aligning to TRBD2. Germline CDR1 is SGDLS and CDR2 is YYNGEE. V trimming: 4 bases; J trimming: 5 bases; junction bases outside the gene matches: 14. The CDR3 totals 16 residues. CDR3 region: CASSTRPREGRDEQYF. The CDR3 nucleotides read TGTGCCAGCAGCACGAGACCTCGGGAGGGCCGCGACGAGCAGTACTTC.

The rearrangement joins TRBV6-1 to TRBJ1-4; 8 nucleotides agree with TRBD1. The CDR3 is 15 residues long. V gave up 3 bases and J gave up 3 bases; unmatched junction bases: 3. CDR1 is MNHNS and CDR2 is SASEGT in the germline V gene. The CDR3 nucleotides read TGTGCCAGCAGTGACCCAGGGGGCTCTAATGAAAAACTGTTTTTT. This codes for CASSDPGGSNEKLFF.

This clone was recorded once. The chain couples TRBV19 to TRBJ2-7; 13 bases agree with TRBD2. From germline, CDR1 is LNHDA and CDR2 SQIVND (reference sequence). The CDR3 extends over 17 amino acids. J was trimmed by 0 bases and V by 6 bases; bases with no gene match: 8. The CDR3 bases are TGTGCCAGTAGCGGGACTAGCGGGATGGGGAGCTCCTACGAGCAGTACTTC. Translated: CASSGTSGMGSSYEQYF.

The chain carries TRBV6-5 and TRBJ2-1; D is possibly TRBD1 (5 bases). The CDR3 is made up of 12 amino acids. The germline V and J ends were trimmed by 7 bases and 4 bases, with 8 bases remaining between them. Per the germline V gene, CDR1 is MNHEY and CDR2 is SVGAGI. The CDR3 region has the DNA TGTGCCAGCAACGACAGATACAATGAGCAGTTCTTC. Protein product: CASNDRYNEQFF.

The rearrangement joins TRBV6-6 to TRBJ1-2, with D unclear. The germline gives CDR1 MNHNY, CDR2 SVGAGI (reference sequence). The CDR3 totals 13 residues. Trimming shortened V by 5 bases and J by 7 bases, and 14 bases separated the two germline ends. DNA of the CDR3: TGTGCCAGCAGTCGCAGCACCCCGGGTGGCTACACCTTC. This translates into CASSRSTPGGYTF.

V usage is TRBV12-3 or TRBV12-4 and J usage is TRBJ2-7, with D perhaps TRBD1 (6 bases). V was trimmed by 5 bases and J by 0 bases, leaving 8 bases between them. The CDR3 totals 13 residues. The CDR3 region is CASSRDNSYEQYF. The CDR3 coding sequence is TGTGCCAGCAGTAGGGACAACTCCTACGAGCAGTACTTC.

In its sample, this clone was seen a few times. The chain employs TRBV11-3 and TRBJ1-2; 10 bases are a match to TRBD1. Germline CDR1 reads SGHNT; CDR2 reads YENEEA. The trim removed 3 bases at V and 4 bases at J, leaving 8 bases unmatched. The length of the CDR3 is 16 residues. CDR3 loop: CASSFWTGGAGYGYTF. In DNA, the CDR3 is TGTGCCAGCAGCTTTTGGACAGGGGGTGCGGGCTATGGCTACACCTTC.

The CDR3 reads CASSQSDKVQPQHF. DNA for the CDR3: TGCGCCAGCAGTCAATCCGACAAGGTGCAGCCCCAGCATTTT. The genes are TRBV23-1 and TRBJ1-5; D is ambiguous. TRBV23-1 has ORF status, its function being uncertain. The V and J ends lost 0 bases and 7 bases respectively, with 10 bases between them. The length of the CDR3 is 14 residues.

The chain carries TRBV28 and TRBJ1-5; D ambiguous. The CDR3 runs to 12 residues. Looked up from germline, CDR1 is MDHEN and CDR2 is SYDVKM. V was cut by 6 bases and J by 1 base, with 4 bases left in between. CDR3 coding DNA: TGTGCCAGCAGGCGAAGCAATCAGCCCCAGCATTTT. Translating it yields CASRRSNQPQHF. Full variable domain (outside the CDR3, taken from reference TRBV28 and TRBJ1-5): DVKVTQSSRYLVKRTGEKVFLECVQDMDHENMFWYRQDPGLGLRLIYFSYDVKMKEKGDIPEGYSVSREKKERFSLILESASTNQTSMYLCASRRSNQPQHFGDGTRLSIL.

The chain uses TRBV5-6 and TRBJ1-4, with TRBD1 as a possible D gene (6 bases). Trimming removed 3 bases at V and 9 bases at J, with 12 bases between. Germline CDR1 reads SGHDT; CDR2 reads YYEEEE. The CDR3 is 13 residues long. The CDR3 spells CASSSRQAQKLFF. CDR3 nucleotides: TGTGCCAGCAGCTCAAGACAGGCGCAAAAACTGTTTTTT.

The chain links TRBV5-1 to TRBJ1-1; maybe TRBD1 (6 bases). The germline V and J ends were trimmed by 4 bases and 0 bases, with 13 bases remaining between them. CDR1 is SGHRS and CDR2 is YFSETQ in the germline V gene. This CDR3 comprises 15 residues. The CDR3 loop is CASSKRTEMNTEAFF. In DNA form, the CDR3 reads TGCGCCAGCAGCAAGAGGACAGAAATGAACACTGAAGCTTTCTTT. Variable domain in full (rest from reference TRBV5-1 and TRBJ1-1): KAGVTQTPRYLIKTRGQQVTLSCSPISGHRSVSWYQQTPGQGLQFLFEYFSETQRNKGNFPGRFSGRQFSNSRSEMNVSTLELGDSALYLCASSKRTEMNTEAFFGQGTRLTVV.

This sequence joins TRBV10-3 and TRBJ2-5; 7 bases map to TRBD1. Trimming at V came to 5 bases and at J to 1 base, leaving 7 bases not matched to a gene. Per germline, CDR1 ENHRY and CDR2 SYGVKD. The CDR3 sequence is 15 residues long. The CDR3 is CAISRQGRGQETQYF. In nucleotides, the CDR3 is TGTGCCATCAGTCGACAGGGTAGGGGCCAAGAGACCCAGTACTTC.

Written as DNA, the CDR3 is TGTGCCAGCAGCCCCGTAAACAATGAGCAGTTCTTC. Protein product: CASSPVNNEQFF. V usage is TRBV11-2 and J usage is TRBJ2-1; no definite D call. This CDR3 region has 12 residues. Germline CDR1 SGHAT, CDR2 FQNNGV. The V end was cut by 5 bases, the J end by 5 bases, with 7 bases between.

V is TRBV5-1 and J is TRBJ2-5; D uncertain. The CDR3 totals 13 residues. Looked up from germline, CDR1 is SGHRS and CDR2 is YFSETQ. V gave up 4 bases and J gave up 0 bases, with 7 bases separating them. CDR3 DNA: TGCGCCAGCAGCCCCCGGTACCAAGAGACCCAGTACTTC. Its protein product is CASSPRYQETQYF.

The V call is TRBV7-2, the J call TRBJ1-5; 7 bases line up with TRBD1. The germline gives CDR1 SGHTA, CDR2 FQGNSA. V lost 5 bases to trimming and J lost 3 bases; unmatched junction nucleotides: 4. The CDR3 loop spans 14 amino acids. DNA for the CDR3: TGTGCCAGCAGCATGACAGGGAACAATCAGCCCCAGCATTTT. This sequence encodes CASSMTGNNQPQHF.